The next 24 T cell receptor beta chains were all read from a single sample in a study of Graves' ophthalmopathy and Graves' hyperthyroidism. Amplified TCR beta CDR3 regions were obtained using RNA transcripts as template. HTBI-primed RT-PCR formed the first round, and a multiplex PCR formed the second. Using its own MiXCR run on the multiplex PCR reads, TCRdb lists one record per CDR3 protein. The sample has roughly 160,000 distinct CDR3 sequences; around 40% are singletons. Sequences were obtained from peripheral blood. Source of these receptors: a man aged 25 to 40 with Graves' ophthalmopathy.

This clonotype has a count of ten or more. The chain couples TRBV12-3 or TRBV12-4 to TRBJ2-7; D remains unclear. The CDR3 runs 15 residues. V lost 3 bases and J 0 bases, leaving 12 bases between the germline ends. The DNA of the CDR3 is TGTGCCAGCAGTTTTGCTGGGTACAGCTCCTACGAGCAGTACTTC. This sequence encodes CASSFAGYSSYEQYF.

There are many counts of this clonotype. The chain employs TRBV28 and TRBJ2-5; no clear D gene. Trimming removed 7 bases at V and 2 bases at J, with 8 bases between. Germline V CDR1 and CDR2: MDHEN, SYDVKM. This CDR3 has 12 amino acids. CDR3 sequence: CASTTIQETQYF. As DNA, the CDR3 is TGTGCCAGCACTACGATTCAAGAGACCCAGTACTTC.

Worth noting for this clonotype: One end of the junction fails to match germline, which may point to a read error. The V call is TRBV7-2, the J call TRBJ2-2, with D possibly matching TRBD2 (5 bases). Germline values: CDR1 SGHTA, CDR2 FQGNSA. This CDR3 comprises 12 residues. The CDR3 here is CASSLGTGVLFF. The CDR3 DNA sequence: TGTGCCAGCAGCTTGGGAACCGGGGTGCTGTTTTTT.

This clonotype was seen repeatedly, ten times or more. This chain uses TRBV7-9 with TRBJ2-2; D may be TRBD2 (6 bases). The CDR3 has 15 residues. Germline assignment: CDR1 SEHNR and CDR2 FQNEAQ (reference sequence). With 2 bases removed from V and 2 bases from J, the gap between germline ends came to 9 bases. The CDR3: CASSLTLANTGELFF. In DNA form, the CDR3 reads TGTGCCAGCAGCTTAACACTAGCTAACACCGGGGAGCTGTTTTTT. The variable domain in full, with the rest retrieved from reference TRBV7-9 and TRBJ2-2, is DTGVSQNPRHKITKRGQNVTFRCDPISEHNRLYWYRQTLGQGPEFLTYFQNEAQLEKSRLLSDRFSAERPKGSFSTLEIQRTEQGDSAMYLCASSLTLANTGELFFGEGSRLTVL.

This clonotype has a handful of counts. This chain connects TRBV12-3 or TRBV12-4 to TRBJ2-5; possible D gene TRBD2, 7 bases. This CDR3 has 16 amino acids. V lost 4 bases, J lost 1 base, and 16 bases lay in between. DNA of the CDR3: TGTGCCAGCAGTTCCAGGGTTGGGGGGGCCCAAGAGACCCAGTACTTC. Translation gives CASSSRVGGAQETQYF.

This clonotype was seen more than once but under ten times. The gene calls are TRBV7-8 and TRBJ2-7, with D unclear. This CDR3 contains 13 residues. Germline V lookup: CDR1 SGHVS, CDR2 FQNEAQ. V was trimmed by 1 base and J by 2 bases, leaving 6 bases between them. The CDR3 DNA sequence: TGTGCCAGCAGCTTAGTCCCGACCTACGAGCAGTACTTC. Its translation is CASSLVPTYEQYF.

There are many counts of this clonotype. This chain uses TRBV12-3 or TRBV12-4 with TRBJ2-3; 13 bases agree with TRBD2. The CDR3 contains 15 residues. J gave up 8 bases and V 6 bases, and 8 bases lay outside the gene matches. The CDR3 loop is CASSATSGRASTQYF. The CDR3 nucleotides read TGTGCCAGCAGCGCTACTAGCGGGAGGGCCTCTACGCAGTATTTT.

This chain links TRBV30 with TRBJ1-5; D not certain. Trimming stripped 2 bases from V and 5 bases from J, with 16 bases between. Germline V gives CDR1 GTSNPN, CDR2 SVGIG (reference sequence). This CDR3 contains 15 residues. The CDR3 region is CAWSSGPPRDQPQHF. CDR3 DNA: TGTGCCTGGAGTTCGGGCCCCCCACGGGATCAGCCCCAGCATTTT.

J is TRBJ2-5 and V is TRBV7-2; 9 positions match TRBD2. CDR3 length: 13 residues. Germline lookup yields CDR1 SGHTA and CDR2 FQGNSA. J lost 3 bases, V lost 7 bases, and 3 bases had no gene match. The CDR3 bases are TGTGCCAGCAATATAGCGGGGGAAGAGACCCAGTACTTC. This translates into CASNIAGEETQYF.

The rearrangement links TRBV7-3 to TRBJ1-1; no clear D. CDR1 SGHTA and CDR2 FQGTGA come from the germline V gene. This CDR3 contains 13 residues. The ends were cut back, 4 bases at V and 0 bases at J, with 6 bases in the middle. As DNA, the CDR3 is TGTGCCAGCAGCTACACCATGAACACTGAAGCTTTCTTT. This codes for CASSYTMNTEAFF.

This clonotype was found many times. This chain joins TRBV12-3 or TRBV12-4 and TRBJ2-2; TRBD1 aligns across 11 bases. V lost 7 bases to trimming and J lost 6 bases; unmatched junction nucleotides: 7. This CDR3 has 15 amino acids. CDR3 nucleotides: TGTGCCAGCACTTGGGGGACAGGGGGTCCCGGGGAGCTGTTTTTT. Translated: CASTWGTGGPGELFF.

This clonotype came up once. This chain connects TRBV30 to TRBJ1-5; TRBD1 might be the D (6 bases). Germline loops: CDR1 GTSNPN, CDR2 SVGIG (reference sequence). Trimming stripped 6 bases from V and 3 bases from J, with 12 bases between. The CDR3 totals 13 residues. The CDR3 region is CACSQGYNQPQHF. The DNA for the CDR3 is TGTGCCTGTTCTCAGGGGTACAATCAGCCCCAGCATTTT.

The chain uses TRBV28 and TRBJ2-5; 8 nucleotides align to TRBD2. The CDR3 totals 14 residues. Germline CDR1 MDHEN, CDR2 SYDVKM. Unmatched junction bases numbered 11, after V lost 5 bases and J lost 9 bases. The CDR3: CASSDSKRGWAQYF. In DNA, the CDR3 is TGTGCCAGCAGTGACAGCAAGCGGGGGTGGGCCCAGTACTTC.

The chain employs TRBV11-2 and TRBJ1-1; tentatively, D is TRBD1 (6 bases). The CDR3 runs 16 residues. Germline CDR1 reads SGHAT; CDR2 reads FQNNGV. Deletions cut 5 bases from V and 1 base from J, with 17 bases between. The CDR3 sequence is CASSAGIGGANTEAFF. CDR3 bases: TGTGCCAGCAGCGCCGGAATAGGGGGGGCGAACACTGAAGCTTTCTTT.

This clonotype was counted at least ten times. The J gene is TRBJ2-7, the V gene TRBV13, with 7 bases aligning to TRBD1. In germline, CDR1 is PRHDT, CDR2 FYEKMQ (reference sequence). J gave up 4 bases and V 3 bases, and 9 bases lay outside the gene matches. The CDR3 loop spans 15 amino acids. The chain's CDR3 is CASSFWQKGAYEQYF. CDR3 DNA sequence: TGTGCCAGCAGCTTTTGGCAAAAGGGGGCTTACGAGCAGTACTTC.

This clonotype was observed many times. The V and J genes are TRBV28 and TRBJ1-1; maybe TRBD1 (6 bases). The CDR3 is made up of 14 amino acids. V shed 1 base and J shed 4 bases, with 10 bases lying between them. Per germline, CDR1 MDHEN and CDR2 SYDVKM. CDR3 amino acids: CASSLSGAVTEAFF. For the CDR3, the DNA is TGTGCCAGCAGTTTATCAGGGGCTGTCACTGAAGCTTTCTTT.

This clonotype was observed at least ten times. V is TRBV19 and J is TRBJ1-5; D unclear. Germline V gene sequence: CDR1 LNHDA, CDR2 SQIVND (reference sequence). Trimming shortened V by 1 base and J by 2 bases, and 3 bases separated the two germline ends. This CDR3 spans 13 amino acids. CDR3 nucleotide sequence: TGTGCCAGTAGTATAGTTGGCAATCAGCCCCAGCATTTT. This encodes CASSIVGNQPQHF.

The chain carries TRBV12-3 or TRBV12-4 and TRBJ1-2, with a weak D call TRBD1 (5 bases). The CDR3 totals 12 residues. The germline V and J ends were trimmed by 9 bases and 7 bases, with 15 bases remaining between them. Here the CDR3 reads CARKAGLGGYTF. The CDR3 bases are TGTGCCAGAAAGGCAGGGTTAGGTGGCTACACCTTC.

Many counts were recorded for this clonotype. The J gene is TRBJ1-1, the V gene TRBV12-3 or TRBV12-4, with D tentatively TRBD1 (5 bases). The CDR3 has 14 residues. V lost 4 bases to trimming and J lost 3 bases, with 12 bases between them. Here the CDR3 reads CASSWQGSDTEAFF. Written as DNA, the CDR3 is TGTGCCAGCAGTTGGCAGGGATCGGACACTGAAGCTTTCTTT.

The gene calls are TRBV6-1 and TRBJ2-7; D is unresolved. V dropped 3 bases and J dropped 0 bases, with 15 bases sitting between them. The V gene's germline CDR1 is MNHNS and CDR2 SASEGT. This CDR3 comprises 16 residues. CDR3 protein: CASSDPLNWSSYEQYF. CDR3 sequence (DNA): TGTGCCAGCAGTGACCCACTTAACTGGAGCTCCTACGAGCAGTACTTC.

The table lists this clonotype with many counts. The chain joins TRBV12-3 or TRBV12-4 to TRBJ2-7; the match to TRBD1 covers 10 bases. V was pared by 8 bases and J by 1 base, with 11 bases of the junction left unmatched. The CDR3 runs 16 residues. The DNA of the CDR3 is TGTGCCAGCGGTACGCTGGGGGGACAGGGGTCCTACGAGCAGTACTTC. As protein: CASGTLGGQGSYEQYF.

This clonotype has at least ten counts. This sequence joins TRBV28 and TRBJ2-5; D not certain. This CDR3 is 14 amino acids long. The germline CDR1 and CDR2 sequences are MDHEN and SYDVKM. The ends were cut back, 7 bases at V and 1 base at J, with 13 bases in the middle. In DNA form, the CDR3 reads TGTGCCAGCACTCTTGGGCGGAGCCAAGAGACCCAGTACTTC. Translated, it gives CASTLGRSQETQYF.

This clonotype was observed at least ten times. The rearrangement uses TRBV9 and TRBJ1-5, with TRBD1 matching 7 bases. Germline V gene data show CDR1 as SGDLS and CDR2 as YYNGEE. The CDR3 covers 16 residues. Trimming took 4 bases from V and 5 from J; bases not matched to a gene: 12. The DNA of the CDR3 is TGTGCCAGCAGCCCAGGGACAGCTCCGTCTGATCAGCCCCAGCATTTT. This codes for CASSPGTAPSDQPQHF.

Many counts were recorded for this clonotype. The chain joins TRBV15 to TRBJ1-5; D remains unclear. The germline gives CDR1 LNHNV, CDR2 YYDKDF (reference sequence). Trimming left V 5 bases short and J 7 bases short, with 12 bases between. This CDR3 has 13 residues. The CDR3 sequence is CATSGPVGQPQHF. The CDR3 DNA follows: TGTGCCACCAGCGGACCCGTCGGGCAGCCCCAGCATTTT.